This T cell receptor (beta chain) stems from a study of T cells in Graves' hyperthyroidism and ophthalmopathy. Trimming shortened V by 0 bases and J by 0 bases, and 15 bases separated the two germline ends. The germline V gene has CDR1 LGHDT and CDR2 YNNKEL (reference sequence). The CDR3 is 17 residues long. Disease duration under 2 months; hyperthyroidism patients were aged 18 to 65. This clonotype was picked up many times. Researchers took RNA transcripts and amplified the TCR beta CDR3 regions from them. First-round RT-PCR targeting the TCR CDR3 was performed with the HTBI primer set. From the multiplex PCR reads, TCRdb called clonotypes with MiXCR, one entry per CDR3 protein. The sample contains approximately 720,000 distinct CDR3 sequences, roughly a sixth of which appear only once.

Sequenced: blood. The sequence was obtained from a woman aged 50 to 60 with Graves' hyperthyroidism that later progressed to Graves' ophthalmopathy. This rearrangement joins TRBV3-1 to TRBJ2-7; D may match TRBD1 or TRBD2 (5 bases each). In DNA form, the CDR3 reads TGTGCCAGCAGCCAAGAAATCGGTGGGGCGGGCTCCTACGAGCAGTACTTC. Protein product: CASSQEIGGAGSYEQYF.